This T cell receptor (beta chain) was sequenced in a study of blood T cells in healthy people across ages. A sample-barcoded 5' primer and a J-beta primer mix were used in a second PCR of roughly 6 to 11 cycles. Individual samples furnished no less than 3 million CDR3-containing paired-end reads apiece. Each CDR3 protein gets one entry after TCRdb re-called the 5' RACE reads with MiXCR. The sample records approximately 1.5 million distinct CDR3 sequences, about 35% being singletons. The authors isolated at least 6.5 million PBMCs per sample. Deletions cut 4 bases from V and 0 bases from J, with 15 bases between. Germline values: CDR1 SGHTA, CDR2 FQGNSA. The CDR3 extends over 16 amino acids.

The specimen sequenced was blood. The V call is TRBV7-2, the J call TRBJ1-2; D unclear. This TCR was sampled from a woman in her 30s in good health. CDR3 coding DNA: TGTGCCAGCAGCTCCCGTTCGGACGCTGCTAACTATGGCTACACCTTC. It is translated as CASSSRSDAANYGYTF.